Listed below are T cell receptor beta chains from one sample, sequenced in a study of Graves' ophthalmopathy and Graves' hyperthyroidism. TCRdb called the multiplex PCR reads again in MiXCR, with one record for every CDR3 protein. The sample lists a few hundred thousand distinct CDR3 sequences, around 21% occurring once. Sequenced input: peripheral blood. These receptors originate from a woman between 18 and 29 years old with stable Graves' hyperthyroidism. Each CDR3 is given with its conserved first and last residue. Each record gives: V gene, D gene, clone size, J gene, CDR3 protein, CDR3 DNA. A D gene is named only where the DNA matches it firmly. Expanded clones are given a class, and other clones once, few, many or no size at all.

v_gene: TRBV12-3/TRBV12-4
d_gene: .
abundance: .
j_gene: TRBJ2-2
CDR3aa: CASSLSLIGSLRTTGELFF
CDR3nt: TGTGCCAGCAGTTTATCTCTGATTGGGTCCCTAAGGACCACCGGGGAGCTGTTTTTT

v_gene: TRBV7-8
d_gene: .
abundance: many
j_gene: TRBJ1-2
CDR3aa: CASSWTEDYGYTF
CDR3nt: TGTGCCAGCAGCTGGACAGAAGACTATGGCTACACCTTC

v_gene: TRBV24-1
d_gene: .
abundance: many
j_gene: TRBJ2-2
CDR3aa: CATEGQRGELFF
CDR3nt: TGTGCCACCGAAGGACAGAGAGGGGAGCTGTTTTTT

v_gene: TRBV12-3/TRBV12-4
d_gene: .
abundance: once
j_gene: TRBJ1-1
CDR3aa: CASSFGGTYNTEAFF
CDR3nt: TGTGCCAGCAGTTTTGGCGGGACTTATAACACTGAAGCTTTCTTT

v_gene: TRBV7-6
d_gene: .
abundance: few
j_gene: TRBJ2-2
CDR3aa: CASSLDRAYTGELFF
CDR3nt: TGTGCCAGCAGCTTAGACAGGGCCTACACCGGGGAGCTGTTTTTT

v_gene: TRBV28
d_gene: .
abundance: many
j_gene: TRBJ2-4
CDR3aa: CASSITGRGSKNIQYF
CDR3nt: TGTGCCAGCAGTATAACAGGGAGGGGATCCAAAAACATTCAGTACTTC

v_gene: TRBV7-9
d_gene: .
abundance: .
j_gene: TRBJ2-5
CDR3aa: CASSFGGRQETQYF
CDR3nt: TGTGCCAGCAGCTTCGGGGGACGCCAAGAGACCCAGTACTTC

v_gene: TRBV18
d_gene: .
abundance: .
j_gene: TRBJ2-6
CDR3aa: CASSPRGFEPSGAYVLTF
CDR3nt: TGTGCCAGCTCACCTCGGGGATTTGAACCCTCTGGGGCCTACGTCCTGACTTTC

v_gene: TRBV30
d_gene: .
abundance: many
j_gene: TRBJ2-7
CDR3aa: CAWSVGHGLYEQYF
CDR3nt: TGTGCCTGGAGTGTAGGACATGGGCTTTACGAGCAGTACTTC

v_gene: TRBV11-2
d_gene: .
abundance: .
j_gene: TRBJ2-5
CDR3aa: CASSLFMFPVGQETQYF
CDR3nt: TGTGCCAGCAGCTTATTTATGTTCCCGGTTGGGCAAGAGACCCAGTACTTC

v_gene: TRBV6-2/TRBV6-3
d_gene: TRBD2
abundance: .
j_gene: TRBJ2-7
CDR3aa: CASSRLAGVSSYEQYF
CDR3nt: TGTGCCAGCAGTAGACTAGCGGGGGTCTCCTCCTACGAGCAGTACTTC

v_gene: TRBV7-8
d_gene: .
abundance: many
j_gene: TRBJ2-7
CDR3aa: CASSLPSTWNRGSYEQYF
CDR3nt: TGTGCCAGCAGCTTGCCTTCAACCTGGAACCGGGGCTCCTACGAGCAGTACTTC

v_gene: TRBV30
d_gene: TRBD2
abundance: few
j_gene: TRBJ2-7
CDR3aa: CAWDRDYSYEQYF
CDR3nt: TGTGCCTGGGACCGGGACTATTCCTACGAGCAGTACTTC